This is a list of T cell receptor beta chains from one sample in a study of shared clonotypes between healthy human individuals. The repertoire was sequenced with immunoSEQ multiplex PCR; TCRdb's copy has only in-frame clones and lacks some. The sample includes about 1 million clones, approximately 72% seen only once; the top ten take about 1.4%. The material sequenced was memory CD4+ T cells sorted from blood. All receptors come from a man in his late teens or twenties in good health. Both conserved end residues are part of each CDR3. D genes are given only for firm matches. A row's size may be missing; if present it is once, few, many or a size class.

d_gene,v_gene,j_gene,abundance,CDR3aa,CDR3nt
.,TRBV10-1,TRBJ2-7,.,CASSDGYEQYF,TGCGCCAGCAGTGATGGCTACGAGCAGTACTTC
.,TRBV10-1,TRBJ2-7,once,CASSRAGGEQYF,TGCGCCAGCAGTCGGGCAGGCGGAGAGCAGTACTTC
.,TRBV4-3,TRBJ1-5,few,CASSQGAGLAQPQHF,TGCGCCAGCAGCCAAGGTGCAGGGTTAGCCCAGCCCCAGCATTTT
TRBD1,TRBV5-1,TRBJ1-6,.,CASSSWQQGSSYNSPLHF,TGCGCCAGCAGCTCATGGCAACAGGGGAGCTCCTATAATTCACCCCTCCACTTT
TRBD1,TRBV2,TRBJ1-5,.,CASSETTGGRQPQHF,TGTGCCAGCAGTGAAACGACAGGGGGACGCCAGCCCCAGCATTTT
.,TRBV18,TRBJ2-3,.,CASANGRTDTQYF,TGTGCCAGCGCGAATGGTCGCACAGATACGCAGTATTTT
.,TRBV5-1,TRBJ1-4,many,CASRNGGPNEKLFF,TGCGCCAGCAGAAACGGAGGGCCTAATGAAAAACTGTTTTTT
TRBD2,TRBV19,TRBJ2-1,.,CASTTPTLGTRSAQFF,TGTGCCAGTACTACCCCCACCCTCGGGACTAGGTCTGCGCAGTTCTTC
TRBD2,TRBV2,TRBJ2-3,.,CASRTSGGTDTQYF,TGTGCCAGCAGGACTAGCGGGGGCACAGATACGCAGTATTTT
.,TRBV30,TRBJ2-7,.,CAWSVRDTYEQYF,TGTGCCTGGAGTGTAAGGGACACCTACGAGCAGTACTTC
.,TRBV5-1,TRBJ2-3,.,CASSLGAGQSTDTQYF,TGCGCCAGCAGCTTGGGAGCGGGACAGTCCACAGATACGCAGTATTTT
TRBD2,TRBV5-6,TRBJ2-7,.,CASRRAGTSGTYEQYF,TGTGCCAGCAGACGAGCCGGGACTAGCGGCACCTACGAGCAGTACTTC
TRBD1,TRBV29-1,TRBJ1-1,.,CSVRDRAAFF,TGCAGCGTACGGGACAGGGCGGCTTTCTTT
TRBD1,TRBV6-1,TRBJ2-5,.,CASSATGIRETQYF,TGTGCCAGCAGTGCGACAGGGATCAGAGAGACCCAGTACTTC
.,TRBV4-3,TRBJ2-5,.,CASSQDGTVQETQYF,TGCGCCAGCAGCCAAGATGGGACGGTGCAAGAGACCCAGTACTTC
.,TRBV10-3,TRBJ1-4,.,CAISTGFTNEKLFF,TGTGCCATCAGTACAGGGTTTACTAATGAAAAACTGTTTTTT
.,TRBV18,TRBJ2-1,.,CASSPTNLGVRGEQFF,TGTGCCAGCTCACCAACCAACCTTGGGGTACGGGGTGAGCAGTTCTTC
.,TRBV9,TRBJ2-7,.,CASSVGLVTYEQYF,TGTGCCAGCAGCGTAGGTTTGGTCACCTACGAGCAGTACTTC
.,TRBV5-8,TRBJ1-1,.,CASSLFGFVGAEAFF,TGTGCCAGCAGCTTGTTTGGGTTTGTAGGGGCTGAAGCTTTCTTT
.,TRBV30,TRBJ1-6,.,CAWRMEDSPLHF,TGTGCCTGGAGGATGGAGGATTCACCCCTCCACTTT
.,TRBV10-1,TRBJ2-1,.,CASSGLFGNEQFF,TGCGCCAGCAGCGGGTTATTTGGCAATGAGCAGTTCTTC
TRBD2,TRBV18,TRBJ2-4,once,CASSPTGGAKNIQYF,TGTGCCAGCTCACCGACGGGGGGGGCCAAAAACATTCAGTACTTC
.,TRBV7-6,TRBJ2-2,.,CASSLVEYDTGELFF,TGTGCCAGCAGCTTAGTTGAGTACGACACCGGGGAGCTGTTTTTT
.,TRBV25-1,TRBJ1-6,.,CASSAERSPLHF,TGTGCCAGCAGTGCTGAGAGATCACCCCTCCACTTT
.,TRBV5-5,TRBJ1-6,.,CASSLEGQKGSPLHF,TGTGCCAGCAGCTTGGAAGGACAGAAGGGATCACCCCTCCACTTT
.,TRBV2,TRBJ2-4,.,CASSEAIGIQYF,TGTGCCAGCAGTGAGGCTATCGGCATTCAGTACTTC
.,TRBV6-5,TRBJ2-7,.,CASSYSRGSLGEQYF,TGTGCCAGCAGTTACTCCCGGGGTTCCTTGGGCGAGCAGTACTTC
TRBD2,TRBV2,TRBJ2-2,.,CASRREVGELFF,TGTGCCAGCAGGCGGGAGGTCGGGGAGCTGTTTTTT
.,TRBV30,TRBJ1-6,once,CAWSDRRNSPLHF,TGTGCCTGGAGTGACAGGCGTAATTCACCCCTCCACTTT
TRBD1,TRBV14,TRBJ2-6,.,CASSQFDRVVLGANVLTF,TGTGCCAGCAGCCAATTTGACAGGGTGGTGCTCGGGGCCAACGTCCTGACTTTC
.,TRBV4-3,TRBJ2-2,.,CASSQGPSTGELFF,TGCGCCAGCAGCCAGGGGCCCAGCACCGGGGAGCTGTTTTTT
.,TRBV4-3,TRBJ2-7,.,CASSRARTTEQYF,TGCGCCAGCAGCCGAGCCAGGACTACCGAGCAGTACTTC
.,TRBV9,TRBJ2-1,few,CASSASRSTSANEQFF,TGTGCCAGCAGCGCCTCCCGTTCGACCTCCGCCAATGAGCAGTTCTTC
TRBD1,TRBV5-4,TRBJ1-1,.,CASTTQGAKTEAFF,TGTGCCAGCACCACCCAGGGGGCGAAGACTGAAGCTTTCTTT
.,TRBV7-2,TRBJ1-1,.,CAIVLGDMNTEAFF,TGTGCCATCGTACTTGGGGATATGAACACTGAAGCTTTCTTT
.,TRBV10-3,TRBJ2-7,.,CAISESPSSSIYEQYF,TGTGCCATCAGTGAGTCGCCTAGCTCATCAATTTACGAGCAGTACTTC
TRBD1,TRBV18,TRBJ1-4,few,CASSPGTENEKLFF,TGTGCCAGCTCACCCGGGACAGAAAATGAAAAACTGTTTTTT
.,TRBV12-1,TRBJ2-2,.,CASSSSSGGAAGELFF,TGTGCCAGCAGCTCATCTAGCGGGGGGGCGGCTGGGGAGCTGTTTTTT
TRBD1,TRBV6-5,TRBJ1-1,few,CASSPWGQGTEAFF,TGTGCCAGCAGCCCCTGGGGACAGGGCACTGAAGCTTTCTTT
.,TRBV5-1,TRBJ2-7,.,CASSLVHSYEQYF,TGCGCCAGCAGCTTGGTACACTCCTACGAGCAGTACTTC
.,TRBV5-4,TRBJ1-1,.,CASSFSQLNTEAFF,TGTGCCAGCAGCTTCAGTCAGCTGAACACTGAAGCTTTCTTT
.,TRBV7-9,TRBJ1-2,.,CASSLALADNYGYTF,TGTGCCAGCAGCTTAGCGCTGGCAGATAACTATGGCTACACCTTC
.,TRBV2,TRBJ1-3,.,CASSLWGSGNTIYF,TGTGCCAGCTCATTGTGGGGGTCTGGAAACACCATATATTTT
TRBD1,TRBV27,TRBJ2-7,.,CASGRQGRGEQYF,TGTGCCAGTGGTCGACAGGGCAGAGGCGAGCAGTACTTC
.,TRBV6-6,TRBJ1-2,.,CASMVATAYGYTF,TGTGCCAGCATGGTGGCAACAGCCTATGGCTACACCTTC
.,TRBV6-5,TRBJ1-1,once,CASRLANTEAFF,TGTGCCAGCCGTCTCGCGAACACTGAAGCTTTCTTT
.,TRBV5-1,TRBJ1-6,few,CASSPGPWGPDNSPLHF,TGCGCCAGCAGCCCGGGACCGTGGGGTCCAGATAATTCACCCCTCCACTTT
.,TRBV7-7,TRBJ2-3,.,CASSLAFGADTQYF,TGTGCTAGCAGCTTAGCTTTCGGGGCAGATACGCAGTATTTT
TRBD2,TRBV18,TRBJ2-7,.,CASSPGTSGSSGEQYF,TGTGCCAGCTCCCCCGGGACTAGCGGGAGCTCGGGCGAGCAGTACTTC
TRBD1,TRBV7-9,TRBJ2-5,.,CASSLDQDRQETQYF,TGTGCCAGCAGCTTAGACCAGGACAGGCAAGAGACCCAGTACTTC
.,TRBV10-3,TRBJ1-5,few,CAISESRDQPQHF,TGTGCCATCAGTGAGTCCCGCGATCAGCCCCAGCATTTT
.,TRBV7-2,TRBJ2-3,.,CASSFQEDTQYF,TGTGCCAGCAGCTTCCAGGAGGATACGCAGTATTTT
.,TRBV5-8,TRBJ2-5,.,CASSLIPGETQYF,TGTGCCAGCAGCTTAATCCCGGGGGAGACCCAGTACTTC
.,TRBV5-6,TRBJ2-5,.,CASSLWGETQYF,TGTGCCAGCAGCTTGTGGGGAGAGACCCAGTACTTC
.,TRBV5-6,TRBJ1-6,once,CASSFGQGTLKNSPLHF,TGTGCCAGCAGCTTCGGGCAGGGAACTCTTAAGAATTCACCCCTCCACTTT
.,TRBV6-5,TRBJ1-2,few,CASSSPPGSYTF,TGTGCCAGCAGTTCCCCTCCAGGGTCCTACACCTTC
TRBD1,TRBV30,TRBJ1-2,.,CAWRVTGGSYGYTF,TGTGCCTGGAGAGTGACAGGGGGCAGCTATGGCTACACCTTC
.,TRBV30,TRBJ1-1,.,CAWSAYLNTEAFF,TGTGCCTGGAGTGCCTATCTGAACACTGAAGCTTTCTTT
.,TRBV30,TRBJ2-7,.,CAWSVRGTASSYEQYF,TGTGCCTGGAGTGTACGCGGGACAGCGAGCTCCTACGAGCAGTACTTC